A selection of T cell receptor beta chains follows, all from one sample in a study of blood T cell repertoires in COVID-19. Libraries were prepared by immunoSEQ multiplex PCR; TCRdb keeps only in-frame clonotypes and omits some of them. The sample comprises 55,000 to 80,000 clones, approximately 86% of which are singletons, and 10% to 15% rests with the top ten. Input material: peripheral blood. The source of these receptors is a human donor in a cohort sampled during active COVID-19. Both conserved end residues are trimmed from each CDR3. A D gene is named only where the DNA matches it firmly. Clone size, where shown, is once, few, many, or a class for clones that have expanded.

V,size,D,length,CDR3
TRBV7-3,-,-,12,ASSLNVIGGEQF
TRBV5-1,-,TRBD2,15,ASSLGSGGASVDTQY
TRBV6-1,-,-,14,ASSEVPQGWDSPLH
TRBV3-1/TRBV3-2,-,-,11,ASSPFVTDTQY
TRBV2,-,TRBD1,16,ASRDNTFGQGGNQPQH
TRBV5-1,-,TRBD2,15,ASSLRVAGASSYEQY
TRBV6-5,-,-,11,ASIARGFGEQY
TRBV5-5,-,-,15,ASSLPPAENYYNEQF
TRBV18,-,TRBD2,14,ASSRSGTSGGYEQY
TRBV27,few,-,12,ASSSPGRPEKLF
TRBV11-3,-,-,14,ASSLSTRNRNNEQF
TRBV19,-,TRBD1,13,ASTLRQGATDTQY
TRBV9,-,TRBD2,14,ASSPGGGHSYNEQF
TRBV28,-,-,13,ASSIPVGAREKLF
TRBV28,-,TRBD1,13,ASSFPGQGNEKLF
TRBV5-4,-,TRBD2,16,ASSLSLGAGGPLNEQF
TRBV18,once,-,14,ASSPLQGSSGNTIY
TRBV28,-,TRBD1,13,ASSSTGGAYYEQF
TRBV6-6,-,TRBD1,13,ASSSGTGVGNEQF
TRBV6-2/TRBV6-3,-,TRBD2,17,ASSYTGTGLAGAPGELF
TRBV27,-,-,17,ASSLSSRGRIFSYNEQF
TRBV18,-,-,10,ASSPPRAEQY
TRBV30,-,TRBD1,12,AWSPGQGVNEQF
TRBV19,once,-,12,ASSQVVAKNIQY